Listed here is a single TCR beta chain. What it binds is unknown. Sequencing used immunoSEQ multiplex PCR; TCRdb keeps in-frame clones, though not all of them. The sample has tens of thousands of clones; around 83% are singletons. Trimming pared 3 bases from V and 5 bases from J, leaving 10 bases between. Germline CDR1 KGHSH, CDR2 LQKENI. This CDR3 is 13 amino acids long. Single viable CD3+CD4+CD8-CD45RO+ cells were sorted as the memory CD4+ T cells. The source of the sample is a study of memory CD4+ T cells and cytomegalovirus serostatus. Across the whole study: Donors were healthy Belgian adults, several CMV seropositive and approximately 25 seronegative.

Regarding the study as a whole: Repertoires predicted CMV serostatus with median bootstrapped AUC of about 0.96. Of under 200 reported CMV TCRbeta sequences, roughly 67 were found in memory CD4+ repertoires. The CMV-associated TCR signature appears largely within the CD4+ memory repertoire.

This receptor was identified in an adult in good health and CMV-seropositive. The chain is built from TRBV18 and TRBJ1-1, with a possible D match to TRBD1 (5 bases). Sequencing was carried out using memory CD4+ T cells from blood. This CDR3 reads CASSPGRGTEAFF. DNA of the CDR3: TGTGCCAGCTCACCGGGACGGGGGACTGAAGCTTTCTTT.